The TCR beta chain described here comes from a study of T cells in Graves' hyperthyroidism and ophthalmopathy. This CDR3 is built from 14 residues. Trimming removed 3 bases at V and 1 base at J, with 9 bases between. Germline CDR1 KGHSH, CDR2 LQKENI. This clonotype has only a few counts. Regions amplified from RNA transcripts were the TCR beta CDR3 regions. The HTBI primer set drove a first-round RT-PCR of the TCR CDR3. In TCRdb, the multiplex PCR reads were re-called with MiXCR into one record per CDR3 protein. The top ten hold approximately 8.7% of the sample, which has over 700,000 distinct CDR3 sequences, about two fifths seen once. Diagnosis of hyperthyroidism was new in patients aged 18 to 65, and its duration was under 2 months. A roughly 10 ml volume of fresh peripheral blood provided the PBMCs.

The sample consisted of blood. This TCR was recovered from a young man with Graves' hyperthyroidism. This rearrangement joins TRBV18 to TRBJ1-1; D ambiguous. This CDR3 is CASSPPQRNTEAFF. The CDR3 DNA sequence: TGTGCCAGCTCACCTCCTCAGAGGAACACTGAAGCTTTCTTT.